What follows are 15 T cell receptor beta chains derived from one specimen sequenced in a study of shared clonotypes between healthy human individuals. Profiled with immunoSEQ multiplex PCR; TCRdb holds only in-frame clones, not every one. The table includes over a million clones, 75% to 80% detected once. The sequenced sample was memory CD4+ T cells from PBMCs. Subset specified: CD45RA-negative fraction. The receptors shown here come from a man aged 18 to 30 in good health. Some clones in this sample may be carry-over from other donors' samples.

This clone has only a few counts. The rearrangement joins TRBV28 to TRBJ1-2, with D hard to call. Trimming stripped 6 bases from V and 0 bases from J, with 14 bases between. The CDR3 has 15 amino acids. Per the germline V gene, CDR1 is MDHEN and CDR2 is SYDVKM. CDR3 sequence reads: CASSPLGLTNYGYTF. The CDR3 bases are TGTGCCAGCAGCCCACTCGGACTGACTAACTATGGCTACACCTTC.

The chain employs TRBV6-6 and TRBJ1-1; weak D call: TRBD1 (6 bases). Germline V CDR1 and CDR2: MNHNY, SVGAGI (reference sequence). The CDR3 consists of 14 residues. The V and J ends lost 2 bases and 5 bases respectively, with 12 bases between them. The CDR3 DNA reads TGTGCCAGCAGTTACGCAAACAGGGTAACTGAAGCTTTCTTT. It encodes CASSYANRVTEAFF.

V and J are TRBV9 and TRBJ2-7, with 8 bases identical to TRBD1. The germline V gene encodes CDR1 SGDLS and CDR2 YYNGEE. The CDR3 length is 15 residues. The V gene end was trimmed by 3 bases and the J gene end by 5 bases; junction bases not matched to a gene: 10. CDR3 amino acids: CASSDRDRKNHEQYF. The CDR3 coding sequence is TGTGCCAGCAGCGACCGGGACAGGAAAAACCACGAGCAGTACTTC.

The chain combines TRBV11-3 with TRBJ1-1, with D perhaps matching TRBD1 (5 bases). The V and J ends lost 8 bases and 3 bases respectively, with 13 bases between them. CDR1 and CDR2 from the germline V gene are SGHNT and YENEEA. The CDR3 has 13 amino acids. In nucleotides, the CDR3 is TGTGCCAGCGGCCTTGGGGCTGACACTGAAGCTTTCTTT. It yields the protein CASGLGADTEAFF.

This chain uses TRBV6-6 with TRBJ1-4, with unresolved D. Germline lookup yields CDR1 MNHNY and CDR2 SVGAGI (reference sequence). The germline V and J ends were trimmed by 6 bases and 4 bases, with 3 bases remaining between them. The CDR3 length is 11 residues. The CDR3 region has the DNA TGTGCCAGCAGAGATAATGAAAAACTGTTTTTT. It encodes CASRDNEKLFF.

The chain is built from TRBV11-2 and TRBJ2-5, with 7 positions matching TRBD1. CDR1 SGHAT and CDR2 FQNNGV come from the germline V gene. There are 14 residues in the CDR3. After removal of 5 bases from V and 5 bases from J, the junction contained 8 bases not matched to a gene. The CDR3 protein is CASSGRQGGETQYF. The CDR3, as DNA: TGTGCCAGCAGCGGACGACAGGGTGGCGAGACCCAGTACTTC.

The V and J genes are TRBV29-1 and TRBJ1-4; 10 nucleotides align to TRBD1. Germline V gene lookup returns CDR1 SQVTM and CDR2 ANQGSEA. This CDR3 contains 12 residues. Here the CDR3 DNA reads TGCACCGTGGGGACAGGGGATGAAAAACTGTTTTTT. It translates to CTVGTGDEKLFF.

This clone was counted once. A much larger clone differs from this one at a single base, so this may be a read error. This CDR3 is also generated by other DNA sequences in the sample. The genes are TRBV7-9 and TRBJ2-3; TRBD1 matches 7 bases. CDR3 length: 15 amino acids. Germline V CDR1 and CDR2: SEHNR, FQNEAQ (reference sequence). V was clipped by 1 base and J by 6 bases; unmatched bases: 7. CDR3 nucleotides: TGTGCCAGCAGCTTAGGGACAGGCCCCTGGGATACGCAGTATTTT. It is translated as CASSLGTGPWDTQYF.

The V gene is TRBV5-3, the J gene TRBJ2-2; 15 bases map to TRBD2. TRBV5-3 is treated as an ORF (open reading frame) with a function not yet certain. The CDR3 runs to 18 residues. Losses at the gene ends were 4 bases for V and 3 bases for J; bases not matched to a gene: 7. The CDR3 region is CARSPGLAGGAYTGELFF. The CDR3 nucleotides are TGTGCCAGAAGCCCGGGACTAGCGGGAGGAGCTTACACCGGGGAGCTGTTTTTT.

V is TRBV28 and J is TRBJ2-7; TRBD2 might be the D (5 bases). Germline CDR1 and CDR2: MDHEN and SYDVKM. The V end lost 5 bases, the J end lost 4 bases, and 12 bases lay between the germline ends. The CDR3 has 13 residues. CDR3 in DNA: TGTGCCAGCAGTCAGCCCCGAGGGTACGAGCAGTACTTC. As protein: CASSQPRGYEQYF.

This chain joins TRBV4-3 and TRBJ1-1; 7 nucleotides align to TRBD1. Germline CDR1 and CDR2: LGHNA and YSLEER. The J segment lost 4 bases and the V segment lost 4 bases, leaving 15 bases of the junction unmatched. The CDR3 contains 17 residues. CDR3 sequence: CASSLRQGGLGSTEAFF. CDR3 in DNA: TGCGCCAGCAGCCTGCGACAGGGCGGATTGGGGAGCACTGAAGCTTTCTTT.

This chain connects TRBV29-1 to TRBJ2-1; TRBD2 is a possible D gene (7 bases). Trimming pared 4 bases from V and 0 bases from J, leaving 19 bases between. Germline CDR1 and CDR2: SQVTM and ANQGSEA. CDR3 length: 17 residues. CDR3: CSVGGWGGGSSYNEQFF. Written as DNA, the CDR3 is TGCAGCGTTGGTGGGTGGGGAGGGGGAAGCTCCTACAATGAGCAGTTCTTC.

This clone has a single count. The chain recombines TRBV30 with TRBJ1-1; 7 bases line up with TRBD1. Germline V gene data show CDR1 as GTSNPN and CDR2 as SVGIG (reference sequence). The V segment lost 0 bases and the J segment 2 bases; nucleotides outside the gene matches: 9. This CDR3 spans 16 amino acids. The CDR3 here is CAWSVLRGGINTEAFF. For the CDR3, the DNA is TGTGCCTGGAGTGTACTAAGAGGGGGCATTAACACTGAAGCTTTCTTT.

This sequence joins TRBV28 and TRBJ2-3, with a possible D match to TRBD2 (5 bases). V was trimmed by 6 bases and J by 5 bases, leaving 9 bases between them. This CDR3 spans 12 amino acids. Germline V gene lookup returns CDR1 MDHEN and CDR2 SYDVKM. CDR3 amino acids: CASSPSGDTQYF. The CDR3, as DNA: TGTGCCAGCAGCCCCAGCGGAGATACGCAGTATTTT.

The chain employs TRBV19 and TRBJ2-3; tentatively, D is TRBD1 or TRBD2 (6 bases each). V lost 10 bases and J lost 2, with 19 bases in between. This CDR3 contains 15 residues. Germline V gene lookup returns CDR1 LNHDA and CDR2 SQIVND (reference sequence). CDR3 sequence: CATGGSQTFTDTQYF. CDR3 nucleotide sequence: TGTGCCACCGGGGGCTCCCAGACCTTCACAGATACGCAGTATTTT.